This entry lists 20 T cell receptor beta chains sequenced from one sample in a study of STAT5B mutations in CD4+ large granular lymphocyte leukemia. Repertoires were generated with immunoSEQ multiplex PCR, while TCRdb's copy carries only in-frame clones and drops some. In the table there are approximately 31,000 clones, around 74% of which are singletons. The sample taken for sequencing was CD4+ T cells from blood buffy coats. The source of these receptors is a human donor in good health.

V and J are TRBV7-9 and TRBJ2-7, with D uncertain. Trimming removed 5 bases from V and 3 bases from J, with 17 bases in between. CDR1 and CDR2 from the germline V gene are SEHNR and FQNEAQ (reference sequence). This CDR3 has 15 residues. DNA for the CDR3: TGTGCCAGCAGCCCGGACGTCCGCTCGAACTACGAGCAGTACTTC. This translates into CASSPDVRSNYEQYF.

This rearrangement joins TRBV5-5 to TRBJ2-5, with 7 bases identical to TRBD1. This CDR3 has 14 residues. The germline gives CDR1 SGHKS, CDR2 YYEKEE (reference sequence). V lost 4 bases and J lost 3; bases outside the gene matches: 6. CDR3 in DNA: TGTGCCAGCAGCCACTGGACAGGAGAAGAGACCCAGTACTTC. Its protein product is CASSHWTGEETQYF. The variable domain in full, completed from reference TRBV5-5 and TRBJ2-5, reads DAGVTQSPTHLIKTRGQQVTLRCSPISGHKSVSWYQQVLGQGPQFIFQYYEKEERGRGNFPDRFSARQFPNYSSELNVNALLLGDSALYLCASSHWTGEETQYFGPGTRLLVL.

The chain uses TRBV6-6 and TRBJ1-5; 9 positions match TRBD1. Germline CDR1 MNHNY, CDR2 SVGAGI (reference sequence). The CDR3 has 15 residues. V was clipped by 6 bases and J by 7 bases; unmatched bases: 10. In DNA form, the CDR3 reads TGTGCCAGCAGCCAACTACAGACAGGGGGGCAGCCCCAGCATTTT. Protein product: CASSQLQTGGQPQHF.

The CDR3 DNA is TGTGCCAGCAGTTACTCGCGAGGGGGTACCACTGAAGCTTTCTTT. Encoded protein: CASSYSRGGTTEAFF. V gene TRBV6-5 combines with J gene TRBJ1-1; a possible D gene is TRBD1 (6 bases). The CDR3 spans 15 residues. The germline V and J ends were trimmed by 0 bases and 4 bases, with 12 bases remaining between them. Looked up from germline, CDR1 is MNHEY and CDR2 is SVGAGI.

This clone was detected a few times. This chain links TRBV7-9 with TRBJ1-5; D is ambiguous. Germline-derived CDR1 and CDR2 are SEHNR and FQNEAQ (reference sequence). V dropped 4 bases and J dropped 0 bases, with 19 bases sitting between them. The CDR3 has 18 residues. The CDR3 loop reads CASSSLPPADFSNQPQHF. The CDR3 coding sequence is TGTGCCAGCAGCTCCCTCCCTCCGGCAGACTTTAGCAATCAGCCCCAGCATTTT.

The count of this clone is one. The chain uses TRBV5-4 and TRBJ2-7; 9 bases fit TRBD1. V lost 4 bases and J lost 5; bases outside the gene matches: 4. The germline V gene has CDR1 SGHNT and CDR2 YYREEE (reference sequence). The length of the CDR3 is 13 residues. Written as DNA, the CDR3 is TGTGCCAGCAGCCCGACAGGGGGAAACGAGCAGTACTTC. Its translation: CASSPTGGNEQYF. The whole variable domain, filled in from reference TRBV5-4 and TRBJ2-7, reads ETGVTQSPTHLIKTRGQQVTLRCSSQSGHNTVSWYQQALGQGPQFIFQYYREEENGRGNFPPRFSGLQFPNYSSELNVNALELDDSALYLCASSPTGGNEQYFGPGTRLTVT.

The chain recombines TRBV7-6 with TRBJ2-5, with 13 bases aligning to TRBD2. J was trimmed by 1 base and V by 2 bases; bases with no gene match: 1. The CDR3 runs 16 residues. Germline V CDR1 and CDR2: SGHVS, FNYEAQ. CDR3: CASSLRLAGGQETQYF. The CDR3 DNA follows: TGTGCCAGCAGCTTAAGACTAGCGGGGGGCCAAGAGACCCAGTACTTC.

A single count supports this clone. The chain uses TRBV7-9 and TRBJ1-2, with a weak D call TRBD1 (5 bases). This CDR3 is built from 16 residues. From germline, CDR1 is SEHNR and CDR2 FQNEAQ (reference sequence). Trimming removed 1 base at V and 0 bases at J, with 12 bases between. The CDR3 nucleotides read TGTGCCAGCAGCTTAGAGGCAGCCAGGGCTAACTATGGCTACACCTTC. Its protein is CASSLEAARANYGYTF.

The chain carries TRBV12-5 and TRBJ1-1, with D hard to call. Germline loops: CDR1 LGHNT, CDR2 FRNRAP. Trimming removed 0 bases from V and 6 bases from J, with 11 bases in between. This CDR3 has 14 amino acids. CDR3 DNA sequence: TGTGCTAGTGGTTTGGTACAGTCCCGCGCTGAAGCTTTCTTT. Its translation: CASGLVQSRAEAFF.

This clone has more than one count but fewer than ten. This chain joins TRBV2 and TRBJ1-5; D not certain. The V end was cut by 2 bases, the J end by 2 bases, with 4 bases between. CDR1 is SNHLY and CDR2 is FYNNEI in the germline V gene. This CDR3 has 13 amino acids. The CDR3, as DNA: TGTGCCAGCAGTGAACAGGGCAATCAGCCCCAGCATTTT. Its protein product is CASSEQGNQPQHF. The entire variable domain, with the rest obtained from reference TRBV2 and TRBJ1-5, is as follows: EPEVTQTPSHQVTQMGQEVILRCVPISNHLYFYWYRQILGQKVEFLVSFYNNEISEKSEIFDDQFSVERPDGSNFTLKIRSTKLEDSAMYFCASSEQGNQPQHFGDGTRLSIL.

This rearrangement joins TRBV6-1 to TRBJ1-3; D remains unclear. The CDR3 has 13 amino acids. The germline gives CDR1 MNHNS, CDR2 SASEGT. V was trimmed by 2 bases and J by 4 bases, leaving 6 bases between them. CDR3 residues: CASSEFRGNTIYF. DNA for the CDR3: TGTGCCAGCAGTGAATTTCGGGGAAACACCATATATTTT.

The chain uses TRBV7-9 and TRBJ2-1; 7 bases are a match to TRBD2. This CDR3 region has 15 residues. J was trimmed by 7 bases and V by 1 base; bases with no gene match: 7. CDR1 and CDR2 from the germline V gene are SEHNR and FQNEAQ (reference sequence). The CDR3 protein is CASSLGERDGNEQFF. The CDR3 bases are TGTGCCAGCAGCTTAGGCGAGCGGGACGGGAATGAGCAGTTCTTC. The entire variable domain, with the rest obtained from reference TRBV7-9 and TRBJ2-1, is as follows: DTGVSQNPRHKITKRGQNVTFRCDPISEHNRLYWYRQTLGQGPEFLTYFQNEAQLEKSRLLSDRFSAERPKGSFSTLEIQRTEQGDSAMYLCASSLGERDGNEQFFGPGTRLTVL.

V and J are TRBV30 and TRBJ2-7; D possibly corresponds to TRBD2 (7 bases). Germline loops: CDR1 GTSNPN, CDR2 SVGIG (reference sequence). V lost 3 bases and J lost 4, with 13 bases in between. The CDR3 runs 13 residues. CDR3 region: CAWREGGRYEQYF. As DNA, the CDR3 is TGTGCCTGGAGGGAGGGGGGGAGGTACGAGCAGTACTTC.

This chain connects TRBV4-3 to TRBJ2-7; tentatively, D is TRBD2 (5 bases). The V gene's germline CDR1 is LGHNA and CDR2 YSLEER. Trimming shortened V by 1 base and J by 5 bases, and 21 bases separated the two germline ends. The CDR3 length is 17 residues. CDR3 protein: CASSQAYDPGGRDEQYF. The CDR3 DNA reads TGCGCCAGCAGCCAAGCCTACGATCCGGGCGGGCGCGACGAGCAGTACTTC.

The chain links TRBV30 to TRBJ2-1; D gene ambiguous. The CDR3 spans 13 residues. Trimming shortened V by 2 bases and J by 3 bases, and 8 bases separated the two germline ends. CDR1 is GTSNPN, CDR2 SVGIG, per germline (reference sequence). The CDR3 here is CAWSKGYYNEQFF. Written as DNA, the CDR3 is TGTGCCTGGAGTAAGGGCTACTACAATGAGCAGTTCTTC.

The rearrangement uses TRBV7-8 and TRBJ1-3, with 7 bases lining up with TRBD1. Trimming removed 6 bases from V and 8 bases from J; junction bases left unmatched: 10. The V gene's germline CDR1 is SGHVS and CDR2 FQNEAQ. The CDR3 runs to 14 residues. The CDR3 spells CASSIEGGAYTIYF. The CDR3 DNA follows: TGTGCCAGCAGTATAGAAGGGGGCGCGTACACCATATATTTT.

In its sample, this clone was seen a few times. The rearrangement uses TRBV4-3 and TRBJ2-1; D could derive from TRBD1 or TRBD2 (6 bases each). CDR3 size: 13 residues. V lost 2 bases to trimming and J lost 11 bases, with 13 bases between them. Looked up from germline, CDR1 is LGHNA and CDR2 is YSLEER. The CDR3, as DNA: TGCGCCAGCAGCCAATTTAGGGGGGACAAGCAGTTCTTC. Encoded protein: CASSQFRGDKQFF.

The gene calls are TRBV2 and TRBJ1-1; D ambiguous. Trimming pared 5 bases from V and 7 bases from J, leaving 14 bases between. Germline lookup yields CDR1 SNHLY and CDR2 FYNNEI. The CDR3 consists of 13 residues. The CDR3 bases are TGTGCCAGCAGTTTGGGGAGGAAGAATGAAGCTTTCTTT. Translating gives CASSLGRKNEAFF.

As regards this clone: A read error may produce the germline difference seen at one junction end. This same CDR3 is encoded by further DNA sequences in the sample. The chain employs TRBV7-9 and TRBJ2-6; TRBD1 matches 7 bases. The CDR3 runs to 15 residues. Germline CDR1 and CDR2: SEHNR and FQNEAQ (reference sequence). CDR3: CASSIQGPGANVLTF. CDR3 coding DNA: TGTGCCAGCAGCATACAGGGGCCTGGGGCCAATGTCCTGACTTTC.

This clone was seen just once. This rearrangement joins TRBV4-1 to TRBJ1-5; D remains ambiguous. The CDR3 is 16 amino acids. Germline loops: CDR1 MGHRA, CDR2 YSYEKL. The V end lost 2 bases, the J end lost 4 bases, and 15 bases lay between the germline ends. CDR3 amino acids: CASSQTFLKTNQPQHF. CDR3 coding DNA: TGCGCCAGCAGCCAAACCTTCCTGAAAACGAATCAGCCCCAGCATTTT.